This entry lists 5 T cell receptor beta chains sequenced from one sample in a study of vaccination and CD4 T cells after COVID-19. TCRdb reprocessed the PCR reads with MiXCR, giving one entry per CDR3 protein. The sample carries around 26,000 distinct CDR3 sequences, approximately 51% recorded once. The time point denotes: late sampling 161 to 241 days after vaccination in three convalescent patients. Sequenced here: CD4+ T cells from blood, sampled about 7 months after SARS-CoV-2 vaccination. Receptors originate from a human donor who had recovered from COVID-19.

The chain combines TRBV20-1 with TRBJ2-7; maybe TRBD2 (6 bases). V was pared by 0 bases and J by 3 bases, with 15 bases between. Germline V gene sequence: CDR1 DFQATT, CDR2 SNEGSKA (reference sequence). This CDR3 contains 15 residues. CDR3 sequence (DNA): TGCAGTGCTAGAGATCCTTCAGTCGGGGGCTACGAGCAGTACTTC. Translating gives CSARDPSVGGYEQYF.

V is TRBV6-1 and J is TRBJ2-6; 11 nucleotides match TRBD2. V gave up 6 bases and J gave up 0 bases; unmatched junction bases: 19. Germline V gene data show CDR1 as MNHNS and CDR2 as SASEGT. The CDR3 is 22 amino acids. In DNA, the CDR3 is TGTGCCAGCAGCCCCTTCCCGGGACTAGCGGCAATAGACGTCTCTGGGGCCAACGTCCTGACTTTC. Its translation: CASSPFPGLAAIDVSGANVLTF.

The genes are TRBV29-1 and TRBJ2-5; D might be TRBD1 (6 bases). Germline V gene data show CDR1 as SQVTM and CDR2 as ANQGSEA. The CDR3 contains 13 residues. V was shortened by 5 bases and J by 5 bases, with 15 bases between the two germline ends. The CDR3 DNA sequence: TGCAGCGTTCGAACGGACAGTGGGGAGACCCAGTACTTC. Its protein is CSVRTDSGETQYF.

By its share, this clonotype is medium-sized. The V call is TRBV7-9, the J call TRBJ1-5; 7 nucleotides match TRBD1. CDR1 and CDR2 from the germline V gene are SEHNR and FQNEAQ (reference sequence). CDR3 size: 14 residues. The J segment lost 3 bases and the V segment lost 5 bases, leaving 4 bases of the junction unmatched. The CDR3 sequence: CASSRDSNNQPQHF. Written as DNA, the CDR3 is TGTGCCAGCAGCCGGGACAGCAACAATCAGCCCCAGCATTTT.

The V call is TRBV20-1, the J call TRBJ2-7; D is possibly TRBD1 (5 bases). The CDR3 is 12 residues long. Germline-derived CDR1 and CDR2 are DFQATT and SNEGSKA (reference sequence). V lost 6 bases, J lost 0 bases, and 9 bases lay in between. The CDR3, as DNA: TGCAGTGCCCGGACAAGCTCCTACGAGCAGTACTTC. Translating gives CSARTSSYEQYF.